This T cell receptor beta chain was sequenced in a study of T cells in Graves' hyperthyroidism and ophthalmopathy. This clonotype was counted many times. Stable Graves' hyperthyroidism meant no ophthalmopathy progression within 18 months. It was RNA transcripts that yielded the amplified TCR beta CDR3 regions. A first-round RT-PCR of the TCR CDR3 used the HTBI primer set. TCRdb ran MiXCR on the multiplex PCR reads and lists one entry per CDR3 protein. Seen here are hundreds of thousands of distinct CDR3 sequences, about 14% observed once, and the top ten hold 20% to 25%. The sequenced material came from blood. This receptor was obtained from a woman between 25 and 40 years old with Graves' hyperthyroidism.

The CDR3 DNA is TGTGCCAGCGGTCCCGCCTGGGGCAATGAGCAGTTCTTC. The encoded protein is CASGPAWGNEQFF. The chain is built from TRBV7-9 and TRBJ2-1; D unclear. CDR1 is SEHNR, CDR2 FQNEAQ, per germline (reference sequence). The CDR3 is 13 amino acids. Trimming took 8 bases from V and 6 from J, leaving 14 bases between them.